The 5 T cell receptor beta chains below were found in one sample sequenced in a study of shared clonotypes between healthy human individuals. Some clones are missing from TCRdb's copy, which holds only in-frame ones; the method was immunoSEQ multiplex PCR. The profile shows roughly 2.5 million clones, around nine tenths of them singletons. The sample taken for sequencing was naive CD4+ T cells sorted from blood. Subset given: CD45RA+ positively selected. These TCRs come from a young man in good health.

Concerning this clone: Distinct nucleotide sequences in the sample also encode this CDR3. This chain joins TRBV18 and TRBJ2-5; a possible D gene is TRBD1 (5 bases). V lost 3 bases to trimming and J lost 2 bases, with 7 bases between them. Germline V CDR1 and CDR2: KGHSH, LQKENI. This CDR3 is built from 13 residues. The CDR3 sequence: CASSPAGQETQYF. The CDR3 region has the DNA TGTGCCAGCTCACCGGCAGGGCAAGAGACCCAGTACTTC.

This chain links TRBV5-1 with TRBJ1-4, with TRBD1 matching 9 bases. V lost 4 bases and J lost 7; bases outside the gene matches: 8. The germline gives CDR1 SGHRS, CDR2 YFSETQ. CDR3 length equals 15 residues. In DNA form, the CDR3 reads TGCGCCAGCAGCCCCCAGACAGGGGGTGGTGAAAAACTGTTTTTT. Residues: CASSPQTGGGEKLFF.

This clone appeared a few times. Other DNA sequences of this sample code for an identical CDR3. The V and J genes are TRBV15 and TRBJ1-1; D is ambiguous. CDR1 and CDR2 (germline): LNHNV, YYDKDF (reference sequence). The CDR3 loop spans 11 amino acids. V lost 5 bases, J lost 2 bases, and 3 bases lay in between. The CDR3 loop reads CATSRNTEAFF. As DNA, the CDR3 is TGTGCCACCAGCCGAAACACTGAAGCTTTCTTT.

This chain links TRBV5-6 with TRBJ2-7; 7 bases line up with TRBD1. Trimming cost V 5 bases and J 6 bases; bases outside gene matches: 14. Germline CDR1 SGHDT, CDR2 YYEEEE. This CDR3 has 15 residues. The CDR3 sequence: CASSFRRDRVGEQYF. CDR3 coding DNA: TGTGCCAGCAGTTTCCGCCGCGACAGGGTAGGCGAGCAGTACTTC. Drawing the rest from reference TRBV5-6 and TRBJ2-7, the complete variable domain is DAGVTQSPTHLIKTRGQQVTLRCSPKSGHDTVSWYQQALGQGPQFIFQYYEEEERQRGNFPDRFSGHQFPNYSSELNVNALLLGDSALYLCASSFRRDRVGEQYFGPGTRLTVT.

The rearrangement links TRBV5-6 to TRBJ1-2; 9 nucleotides match TRBD1. CDR1 is SGHDT, CDR2 YYEEEE, per germline. With 4 bases clipped from V and 4 bases from J, the junction kept 17 bases outside the gene matches. This CDR3 comprises 18 residues. The CDR3 coding sequence is TGTGCCAGCAGCGGGACAGGGTTAGAGGGGGCAGTAAGCTATGGCTACACCTTC. This sequence encodes CASSGTGLEGAVSYGYTF.